This T cell receptor beta chain was profiled in a study of cytomegalovirus exposure and HLA in healthy donors. The V segment lost 4 bases and the J segment 3 bases; nucleotides outside the gene matches: 11. CDR3 length: 16 amino acids. Germline-derived CDR1 and CDR2 are SGHRS and YFSETQ. Researchers ran the PCR with 60 Vbeta and 13 Jbeta primers. The assay was immunoSEQ multiplex PCR, and TCRdb's table has in-frame clones only and misses some. The sample comprises more than 110,000 clones, about 80% of which are singletons, and around 4% rests with the top ten. The sequenced material came from PBMCs. This receptor was obtained from a man aged 35 to 55 in good health and CMV-seropositive. The chain uses TRBV5-1 and TRBJ1-1; 8 nucleotides match TRBD1. The CDR3 nucleotides read TGCGCCAGCAGCCTACAGGGGGTGGGGGTCGACACTGAAGCTTTCTTT. Amino acids: CASSLQGVGVDTEAFF.